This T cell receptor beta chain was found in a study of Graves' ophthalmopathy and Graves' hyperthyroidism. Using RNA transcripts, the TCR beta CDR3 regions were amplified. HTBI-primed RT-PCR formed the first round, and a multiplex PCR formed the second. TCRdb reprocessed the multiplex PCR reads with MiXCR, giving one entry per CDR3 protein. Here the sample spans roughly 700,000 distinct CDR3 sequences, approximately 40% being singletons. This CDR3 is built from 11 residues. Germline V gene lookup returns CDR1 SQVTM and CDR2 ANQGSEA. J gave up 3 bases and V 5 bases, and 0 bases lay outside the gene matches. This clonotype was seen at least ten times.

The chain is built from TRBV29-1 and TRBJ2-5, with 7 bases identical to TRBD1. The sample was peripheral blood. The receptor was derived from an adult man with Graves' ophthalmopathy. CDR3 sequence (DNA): TGCAGCGTTACAGGGGAAGAGACCCAGTACTTC. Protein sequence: CSVTGEETQYF.